A single sample is the source of the 7 T cell receptor beta chains below, sequenced in a study of shared clonotypes between healthy human individuals. The repertoire was sequenced with immunoSEQ multiplex PCR; TCRdb's copy has only in-frame clones and lacks some. This table holds about 2 million clones, approximately 94% found once. Naive-designated CD8 cells lacked CD45RO, were positively enriched for CCR7, and omitted terminally differentiated effector memory CD45RA+ cells. What was sequenced was naive CD8+ T cells sorted from blood. Receptors originate from a man younger than 35 in good health.

V and J are TRBV4-3 and TRBJ2-1; D unclear. Trimming removed 0 bases at V and 10 bases at J, with 16 bases between. The CDR3 covers 15 residues. Germline values: CDR1 LGHNA, CDR2 YSLEER. DNA for the CDR3: TGCGCCAGCAGCCAAGATCACTCCCCGGCGCGGGAGCAGTTCTTC. Translating gives CASSQDHSPAREQFF.

The gene calls are TRBV28 and TRBJ1-2, with D possibly being TRBD1 (5 bases). CDR3 length: 14 residues. CDR1 is MDHEN, CDR2 SYDVKM, per germline. Trimming took 2 bases from V and 4 from J, leaving 11 bases between them. The CDR3 DNA reads TGTGCCAGCAGTTTAGTAGCAGGGACCTATGGCTACACCTTC. Amino acids: CASSLVAGTYGYTF.

The DNA of the CDR3 is TGTGCCACCAGCAGAGATCTGGGGACAGGAGCTACCTTTGGAGCTTTCTTT. Translated, it gives CATSRDLGTGATFGAFF. V gene TRBV15 combines with J gene TRBJ1-1, with 8 positions matching TRBD1. Germline loops: CDR1 LNHNV, CDR2 YYDKDF (reference sequence). The CDR3 contains 17 residues. V gave up 0 bases and J gave up 10 bases; unmatched junction bases: 16.

This clone came up once. J is TRBJ2-7 and V is TRBV7-6; 10 bases are shared with TRBD2. Trimming cost V 0 bases and J 6 bases; bases outside gene matches: 5. CDR1 and CDR2 (germline): SGHVS, FNYEAQ. The CDR3 is 15 amino acids. CDR3 nucleotide sequence: TGTGCCAGCAGCTTAGCAGTAGCGGGGGGAGCCGAGCAGTACTTC. It yields the protein CASSLAVAGGAEQYF.

V gene TRBV6-8 combines with J gene TRBJ2-1, with TRBD2 matching over 13 bases. V was clipped by 6 bases and J by 0 bases; unmatched bases: 11. The CDR3 covers 19 residues. The germline gives CDR1 MNHGY, CDR2 SAAAGT. CDR3 sequence reads: CASRRTGLAGVRSYNEQFF. The CDR3 nucleotides are TGTGCCAGCAGACGAACCGGACTAGCGGGGGTTCGCTCCTACAATGAGCAGTTCTTC.

V and J are TRBV4-1 and TRBJ2-7; tentatively, D is TRBD1 (6 bases). The CDR3 has 14 amino acids. Deletions cut 2 bases from V and 5 bases from J, with 13 bases between. CDR1 is MGHRA and CDR2 is YSYEKL in the germline V gene. In DNA, the CDR3 is TGCGCCAGCAGCCAAATCCCTACAGGGCACGAGCAGTACTTC. Translating gives CASSQIPTGHEQYF.

The rearrangement uses TRBV5-8 and TRBJ2-1; D uncertain. V was clipped by 0 bases and J by 8 bases, with 6 bases between them. The CDR3 totals 12 residues. Germline CDR1 and CDR2: SGHTS and YDEGEE. In nucleotides, the CDR3 is TGTGCCAGCAGCTTGGCTTGGGATGAGCAGTTCTTC. Protein: CASSLAWDEQFF.